This TCR beta chain was observed in a study of cytomegalovirus exposure and HLA in healthy donors. Notes on the study in general: Later analysis reportedly placed an Asian-associated ancestry cluster below the approximately 730-donor mean in N-insertions. Later on, an analysis tied over 15,000 TCR beta sequences to HLA alleles at 0.05 false discovery rate.

PCR used 60 Vbeta primers and 13 Jbeta primers. Sequencing was performed with immunoSEQ multiplex PCR; in TCRdb, only in-frame clones are kept and a portion is missing. The sample has about 110,000 clones; less than 90% are singletons. Per the germline V gene, CDR1 is SEHNR and CDR2 is FQNEAQ (reference sequence). Trimming took off 2 bases at V and 3 bases at J, with 5 bases between the two ends. The CDR3 is made up of 12 amino acids. Comments on this clone: Its antigen is still unknown.

This TCR was recovered from a man over 45 in good health and CMV-seronegative. Sequenced input: PBMCs. The rearrangement uses TRBV7-9 and TRBJ2-7; D gene ambiguous. The chain's CDR3 is CASSLKHYEQYF. CDR3 sequence (DNA): TGTGCCAGCAGCTTAAAACACTACGAGCAGTACTTC.